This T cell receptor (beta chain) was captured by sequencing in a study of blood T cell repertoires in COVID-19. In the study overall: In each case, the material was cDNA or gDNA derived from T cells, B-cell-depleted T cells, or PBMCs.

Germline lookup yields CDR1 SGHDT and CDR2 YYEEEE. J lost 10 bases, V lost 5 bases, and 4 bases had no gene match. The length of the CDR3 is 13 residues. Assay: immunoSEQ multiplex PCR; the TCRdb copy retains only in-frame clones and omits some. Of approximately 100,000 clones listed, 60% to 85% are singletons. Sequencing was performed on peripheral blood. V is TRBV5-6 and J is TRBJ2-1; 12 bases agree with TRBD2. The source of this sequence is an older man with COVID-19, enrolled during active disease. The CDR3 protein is CASRGLAGLEQFF. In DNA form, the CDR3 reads TGTGCCAGCAGGGGACTAGCGGGTTTGGAGCAGTTCTTC.